This T cell receptor beta chain emerged from a study of cytomegalovirus exposure and HLA in healthy donors. CDR1 and CDR2 from the germline V gene are SGDLS and YYNGEE. V lost 0 bases to trimming and J lost 4 bases; unmatched junction nucleotides: 16. CDR3 length equals 21 residues. PCR was performed using 60 Vbeta and 13 Jbeta primers. Using immunoSEQ multiplex PCR, the repertoire was profiled, and TCRdb retains in-frame clones only, with some absent. This sample's table has more than 110,000 clones. Regarding the study as a whole: In a later analysis, an Asian-associated ancestry cluster reportedly showed fewer N-insertions than the roughly 690-donor mean. Later work found that TCR association rates differed between HLA loci; DRB1 had the most and HLA-C the fewest. Presence/absence analyses assumed roughly uniform sequencing depth across donors, which may not hold.

As to this clone: Its antigen is as yet unknown.

The V call is TRBV9, the J call TRBJ2-3; 14 nucleotides line up with TRBD2. Sequences were obtained from PBMCs. This TCR derives from a man aged 40-49 years in good health and CMV-seronegative. CDR3 in DNA: TGTGCCAGCAGCGTAGTCCCGACTAGCGGGGGGGGCCGGCAGGCGGCAGATACGCAGTATTTT. Residues: CASSVVPTSGGGRQAADTQYF.